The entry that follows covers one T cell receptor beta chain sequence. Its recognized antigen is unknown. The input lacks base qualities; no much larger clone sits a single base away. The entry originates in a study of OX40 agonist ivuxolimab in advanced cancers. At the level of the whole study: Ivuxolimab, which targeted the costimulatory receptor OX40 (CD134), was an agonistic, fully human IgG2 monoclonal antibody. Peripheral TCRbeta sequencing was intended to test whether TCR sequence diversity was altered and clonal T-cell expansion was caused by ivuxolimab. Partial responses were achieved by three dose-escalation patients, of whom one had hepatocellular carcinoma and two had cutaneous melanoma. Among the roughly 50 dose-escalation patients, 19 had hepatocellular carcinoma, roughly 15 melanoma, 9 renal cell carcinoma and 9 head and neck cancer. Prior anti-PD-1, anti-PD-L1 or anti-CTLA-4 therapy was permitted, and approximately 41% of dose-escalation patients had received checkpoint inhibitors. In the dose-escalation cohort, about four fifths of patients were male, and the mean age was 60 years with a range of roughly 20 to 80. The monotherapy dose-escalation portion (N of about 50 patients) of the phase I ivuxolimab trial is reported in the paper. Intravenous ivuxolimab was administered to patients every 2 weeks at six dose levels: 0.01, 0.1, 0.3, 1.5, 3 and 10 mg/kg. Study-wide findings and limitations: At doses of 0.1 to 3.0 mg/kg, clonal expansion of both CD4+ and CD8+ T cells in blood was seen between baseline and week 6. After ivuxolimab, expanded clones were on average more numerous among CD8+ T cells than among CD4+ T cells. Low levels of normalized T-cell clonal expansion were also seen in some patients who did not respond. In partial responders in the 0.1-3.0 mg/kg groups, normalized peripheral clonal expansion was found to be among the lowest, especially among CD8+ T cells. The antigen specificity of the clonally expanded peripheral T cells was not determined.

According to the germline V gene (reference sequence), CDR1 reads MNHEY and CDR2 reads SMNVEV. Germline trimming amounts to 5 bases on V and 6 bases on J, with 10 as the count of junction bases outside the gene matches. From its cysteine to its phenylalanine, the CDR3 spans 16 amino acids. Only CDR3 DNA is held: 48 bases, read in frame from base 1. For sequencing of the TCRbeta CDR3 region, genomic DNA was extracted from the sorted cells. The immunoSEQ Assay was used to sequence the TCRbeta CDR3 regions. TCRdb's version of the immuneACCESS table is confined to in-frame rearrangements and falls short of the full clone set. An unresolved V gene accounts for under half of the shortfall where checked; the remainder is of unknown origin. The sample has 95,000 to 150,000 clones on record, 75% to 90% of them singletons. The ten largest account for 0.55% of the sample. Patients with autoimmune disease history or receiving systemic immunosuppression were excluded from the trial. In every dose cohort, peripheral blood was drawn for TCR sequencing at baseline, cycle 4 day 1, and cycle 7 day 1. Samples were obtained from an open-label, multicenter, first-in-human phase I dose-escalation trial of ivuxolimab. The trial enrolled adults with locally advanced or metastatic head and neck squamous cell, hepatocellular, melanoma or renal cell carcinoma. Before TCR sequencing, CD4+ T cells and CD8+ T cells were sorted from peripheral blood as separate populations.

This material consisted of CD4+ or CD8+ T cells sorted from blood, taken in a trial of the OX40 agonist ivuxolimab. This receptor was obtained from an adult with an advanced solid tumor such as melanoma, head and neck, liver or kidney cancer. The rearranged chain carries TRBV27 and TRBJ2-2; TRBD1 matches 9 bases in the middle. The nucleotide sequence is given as TGTGCCAGCAGTCGGATCTCGGGACAGGGCCCCGGGGAGCTGTTTTTT. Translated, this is CASSRISGQGPGELFF.